These 23 T cell receptor beta chains share one sample of origin, sequenced in a study of cytomegalovirus exposure and HLA in healthy donors. PCR primers comprised 60 Vbeta and 13 Jbeta primers. Only in-frame clones appear in the TCRdb table, and some are missing; sequencing was by immunoSEQ multiplex PCR. The profile covers 130,000 or so clones, with about three quarters appearing a single time and 1.6% taken by the ten largest. Sequenced material: PBMCs. Source of these receptors: a female donor in good health and CMV-seronegative.

The V call is TRBV7-3, the J call TRBJ2-7; 12 positions match TRBD1. The V gene end was trimmed by 5 bases and the J gene end by 5 bases; junction bases not matched to a gene: 4. The CDR3 loop spans 14 amino acids. Per germline, CDR1 SGHTA and CDR2 FQGTGA. The DNA for the CDR3 is TGTGCCAGCAGCCCCGGGACAGGGGGCGACGAGCAGTACTTC. The encoded protein is CASSPGTGGDEQYF.

This clone occurred a few times. The genes are TRBV25-1 and TRBJ1-2; D is unclear. Germline-derived CDR1 and CDR2 are MGHDK and SYGVNS. The CDR3 runs 14 residues. V lost 8 bases, J lost 0 bases, and 13 bases lay in between. For the CDR3, the DNA is TGTGCCAGCGCGCACAACACAGCTAACTATGGCTACACCTTC. Protein product: CASAHNTANYGYTF.

Here the CDR3 reads CASSSGQGPNTIYF. CDR3 nucleotides: TGCGCCAGCAGCTCGGGACAGGGACCAAACACCATATATTTT. V gene TRBV5-1 combines with J gene TRBJ1-3; 9 bases match TRBD1. This CDR3 has 14 amino acids. In germline, CDR1 is SGHRS, CDR2 YFSETQ. The ends lost 3 bases at V and 6 bases at J; junction bases unmatched: 4. Full variable domain (remainder filled in from reference TRBV5-1 and TRBJ1-3): KAGVTQTPRYLIKTRGQQVTLSCSPISGHRSVSWYQQTPGQGLQFLFEYFSETQRNKGNFPGRFSGRQFSNSRSEMNVSTLELGDSALYLCASSSGQGPNTIYFGEGSWLTVV.

The gene calls are TRBV2 and TRBJ2-5; a weak D match, TRBD2 (5 bases). The CDR3 runs 13 residues. Germline V gives CDR1 SNHLY, CDR2 FYNNEI. V gave up 5 bases and J gave up 3 bases, with 10 bases separating them. The CDR3 region has the DNA TGTGCCAGCAGTTCTACGGGAAAAGAGACCCAGTACTTC. Its protein is CASSSTGKETQYF.

The chain links TRBV7-2 to TRBJ1-1; 7 bases line up with TRBD1. CDR3 length: 16 residues. After removal of 3 bases from V and 5 bases from J, the junction contained 12 bases not matched to a gene. CDR1 and CDR2 from the germline V gene are SGHTA and FQGNSA. The chain's CDR3 is CASSLDLQGPGTEAFF. In DNA, the CDR3 is TGTGCCAGCAGCTTGGACCTACAGGGGCCGGGAACTGAAGCTTTCTTT.

The V and J genes are TRBV11-3 and TRBJ2-3; the D gene is possibly TRBD2 (6 bases). The CDR3 extends over 16 amino acids. The V end was cut by 1 base, the J end by 2 bases, with 13 bases between. Germline V gene lookup returns CDR1 SGHNT and CDR2 YENEEA. The CDR3 loop is CASSLGGGQVTDTQYF. The CDR3 coding sequence is TGTGCCAGCAGCTTAGGCGGAGGGCAAGTCACAGATACGCAGTATTTT.

In the case of this clone: The junction shows a germline mismatch at one end, possibly a read error. The chain has TRBV2 and TRBJ1-4; D is uncertain. The CDR3 runs to 10 residues. In germline, CDR1 is SNHLY, CDR2 FYNNEI. The CDR3 region has the DNA TGTGCCAGCAGCTACGAGCATAAAGTTTTT. As protein: CASSYEHKVF. Based on the CDR3 plus reference TRBV2 and TRBJ1-4, the full variable domain is EPEVTQTPSHQVTQMGQEVILRCVPISNHLYFYWYRQILGQKVEFLVSFYNNEISEKSEIFDDQFSVERPDGSNFTLKIRSTKLEDSAMYFCASSYEHKVFGSGTQLSVL.

The chain employs TRBV5-6 and TRBJ1-4, with no clear D. Trimming pared 0 bases from V and 7 bases from J, leaving 7 bases between. There are 13 residues in the CDR3. Germline V gives CDR1 SGHDT, CDR2 YYEEEE. The DNA for the CDR3 is TGTGCCAGCAGCTTGGCCGGTGGTGAAAAACTGTTTTTT. It encodes CASSLAGGEKLFF.

The gene calls are TRBV12-5 and TRBJ2-1; a possible D gene is TRBD1 (6 bases). The CDR3 is 15 residues long. The germline gives CDR1 LGHNT, CDR2 FRNRAP. Trimming removed 6 bases from V and 2 bases from J, with 14 bases in between. CDR3 amino acids: CASGPQGFTYNEQFF. The CDR3 DNA follows: TGTGCTAGTGGCCCGCAGGGGTTCACCTACAATGAGCAGTTCTTC. Supplemented by reference TRBV12-5 and TRBJ2-1, the full variable domain reads DARVTQTPRHKVTEMGQEVTMRCQPILGHNTVFWYRQTMMQGLELLAYFRNRAPLDDSGMPKDRFSAEMPDATLATLKIQPSEPRDSAVYFCASGPQGFTYNEQFFGPGTRLTVL.

This clone was seen a few times. The genes are TRBV18 and TRBJ2-1; D gene ambiguous. This CDR3 comprises 14 residues. Germline CDR1 reads KGHSH; CDR2 reads LQKENI. V lost 2 bases, J lost 9 bases, and 14 bases lay in between. The CDR3 sequence: CASSPGSAAIEQFF. For the CDR3, the DNA is TGTGCCAGCTCACCAGGTTCTGCGGCGATTGAGCAGTTCTTC.

This clone has a single count. The DNA of the CDR3 is TGTGCCAGCAGTAAAGGGACAGGGACCTCGTCACCCCTCCACTTT. Translating gives CASSKGTGTSSPLHF. This chain connects TRBV28 to TRBJ1-6; TRBD1 matches 9 bases. The junction had 9 bases not matched to a gene; V was cut back by 5 bases and J by 10 bases. CDR3 length: 15 amino acids. Germline loops: CDR1 MDHEN, CDR2 SYDVKM.

The rearrangement uses TRBV4-2 and TRBJ2-3, with 9 bases matching TRBD2. The V gene end was trimmed by 0 bases and the J gene end by 9 bases; junction bases not matched to a gene: 16. Germline values: CDR1 LGHNA, CDR2 YNFKEQ. The CDR3 consists of 18 residues. The CDR3 here is CASSQEGLATVGLVTQYF. CDR3 DNA: TGTGCCAGCAGCCAAGAGGGACTAGCCACGGTGGGGTTGGTCACGCAGTATTTT.

The rearrangement links TRBV10-3 to TRBJ1-6; D is perhaps TRBD1 (5 bases). V lost 10 bases and J lost 9, with 25 bases in between. Germline V gene sequence: CDR1 ENHRY, CDR2 SYGVKD. This CDR3 has 16 residues. The CDR3 nucleotides are TGTGCCACCGAAGGGGAAAAGGGCCGATTGAGTTCACCCCTCCACTTT. Protein product: CATEGEKGRLSSPLHF.

The chain has TRBV9 and TRBJ2-3, with 11 bases that match TRBD2. The germline gives CDR1 SGDLS, CDR2 YYNGEE. This CDR3 spans 16 amino acids. J lost 7 bases, V lost 0 bases, and 7 bases had no gene match. Here the CDR3 DNA reads TGTGCCAGCAGCGTAGGGGTTAGCGGGGGGGTTTATACGCAGTATTTT. Protein product: CASSVGVSGGVYTQYF.

This chain joins TRBV6-5 and TRBJ2-7, with 9 bases identical to TRBD2. The V segment lost 10 bases and the J segment 3 bases; nucleotides outside the gene matches: 10. CDR3 length: 14 residues. Germline CDR1 MNHEY, CDR2 SVGAGI. The CDR3 protein is CATTDLAGIYEQYF. The CDR3 coding sequence is TGTGCCACCACGGATCTAGCGGGAATCTACGAGCAGTACTTC.

The gene calls are TRBV15 and TRBJ1-1; D is possibly TRBD1 (5 bases). The CDR3 loop spans 17 amino acids. From germline, CDR1 is LNHNV and CDR2 YYDKDF (reference sequence). V was trimmed by 1 base and J by 3 bases, leaving 18 bases between them. The CDR3 loop reads CATSRGGAGPPYTEAFF. DNA for the CDR3: TGTGCCACCAGCAGAGGAGGGGCGGGGCCTCCCTACACTGAAGCTTTCTTT.

Only one count was recorded for this clone. The J gene is TRBJ1-6, the V gene TRBV6-5; the D gene is possibly TRBD1 (5 bases). The CDR3 loop spans 15 amino acids. In germline, CDR1 is MNHEY, CDR2 SVGAGI. The ends were cut back, 6 bases at V and 7 bases at J, with 16 bases in the middle. CDR3 sequence reads: CASRTLGGSNSPLHF. The CDR3 DNA sequence: TGTGCCAGCAGAACGCTGGGGGGATCCAATTCACCCCTCCACTTT.

The rearrangement uses TRBV15 and TRBJ2-7; 9 bases are a match to TRBD1. Trimming removed 3 bases from V and 5 bases from J; junction bases left unmatched: 8. The CDR3 sequence is 15 residues long. Germline V gives CDR1 LNHNV, CDR2 YYDKDF (reference sequence). The CDR3 sequence: CATSSPGQGIHEQYF. The CDR3 DNA is TGTGCCACCAGCAGCCCGGGACAGGGCATTCACGAGCAGTACTTC.

V usage is TRBV28 and J usage is TRBJ2-7, with TRBD2 matching over 8 bases. Trimming cost V 3 bases and J 0 bases; bases outside gene matches: 7. The CDR3 is 16 residues long. The germline gives CDR1 MDHEN, CDR2 SYDVKM. This CDR3 reads CASSFAGGGSSYEQYF. The CDR3 region has the DNA TGTGCCAGCAGTTTTGCTGGCGGGGGGAGCTCCTACGAGCAGTACTTC.

This clone came up once. The chain carries TRBV5-1 and TRBJ1-4; D is unclear. Germline loops: CDR1 SGHRS, CDR2 YFSETQ. This CDR3 spans 15 amino acids. The V and J ends lost 4 bases and 2 bases respectively, with 12 bases between them. The CDR3 loop is CASSLNSRTNEKLFF. The CDR3 DNA follows: TGCGCCAGCAGCCTGAACAGTCGCACTAATGAAAAACTGTTTTTT.

This clone was seen once. The chain links TRBV30 to TRBJ2-1, with D uncertain. V was shortened by 0 bases and J by 0 bases, with 9 bases between the two germline ends. The CDR3 sequence is 15 residues long. Germline V gene lookup returns CDR1 GTSNPN and CDR2 SVGIG (reference sequence). CDR3 DNA sequence: TGTGCCTGGAGTGTGCTCGTGAGCTCCTACAATGAGCAGTTCTTC. Its protein product is CAWSVLVSSYNEQFF.

The chain combines TRBV6-5 with TRBJ2-1, with 13 bases aligning to TRBD2. This CDR3 is 15 amino acids long. The junction had 8 bases not matched to a gene; V was cut back by 6 bases and J by 9 bases. Germline assignment: CDR1 MNHEY and CDR2 SVGAGI. DNA for the CDR3: TGTGCCAGCAGCCAACTAGCGGGAGGGCCGGTTGAGCAGTTCTTC. Residues: CASSQLAGGPVEQFF.

This clone was seen just once. J is TRBJ1-2 and V is TRBV28; tentative D call: TRBD1 (6 bases). Germline CDR1 and CDR2: MDHEN and SYDVKM. Trimming left V 11 bases short and J 4 bases short, with 23 bases between. CDR3 size: 15 residues. The CDR3 reads CALCSPSTGLYGYTF. The CDR3, as DNA: TGTGCCCTATGTAGCCCTTCCACAGGGCTCTATGGCTACACCTTC.